This is a list of T cell receptor beta chains from one sample in a study of cytomegalovirus exposure and HLA in healthy donors. Repertoires were generated with immunoSEQ multiplex PCR, while TCRdb's copy carries only in-frame clones and drops some. The data hold around 160,000 clones, with more than 75% observed a single time. The source material was PBMCs. The source of these receptors is a male donor in good health and CMV-seronegative. CDR3s leave out the opening cysteine and the closing phenylalanine or tryptophan. The order of the fields is CDR3 protein, D gene, V gene, J gene. D genes are given only for firm matches.

ASSYGGTQNIQY	-	TRBV6-6	TRBJ2-4
ASSPKAGTLAKNIQY	-	TRBV7-2	TRBJ2-4
ASSQTQGALYNEQF	TRBD1	TRBV4-1	TRBJ2-1
ASSFGQGYEQF	TRBD1	TRBV5-1	TRBJ2-1
ASSPGEFPGAYGYT	-	TRBV28	TRBJ1-2
ASSSDSSTDTQY	-	TRBV5-1	TRBJ2-3
ASSQNPGTSGMKNEQF	TRBD2	TRBV18	TRBJ2-1
ASSLGGGAGTGELF	-	TRBV6-5	TRBJ2-2
ASSLITPPETQY	-	TRBV5-4	TRBJ2-5
ASSPARGQPQH	-	TRBV7-9	TRBJ1-5
ASRIQGVLNTEAF	TRBD1	TRBV2	TRBJ1-1
ASSLDLSGNTIY	-	TRBV7-2	TRBJ1-3
ASSLRSGTGPYEQY	TRBD1	TRBV5-1	TRBJ2-7
ASSLNLAGGPHTGELF	TRBD2	TRBV7-3	TRBJ2-2
AWRVGLSQF	-	TRBV30	TRBJ2-1
ASSQKQGIGEQY	TRBD1	TRBV4-2	TRBJ2-7
ASSQDQSAEGSYGYT	-	TRBV4-3	TRBJ1-2
ATNRQVTISRNTEAF	-	TRBV2	TRBJ1-1
ASSRQRGPPNTEAF	-	TRBV9	TRBJ1-1
ASSSPGQGMSGYT	TRBD1	TRBV19	TRBJ1-2
ASSGTGDQPQH	TRBD1	TRBV9	TRBJ1-5
ASSASGANYGYT	-	TRBV7-8	TRBJ1-2
ASNPPGLNYNEQF	-	TRBV19	TRBJ2-1
ASSLGLAGDEQY	TRBD2	TRBV5-6	TRBJ2-7
ASSIRDLEQY	-	TRBV7-3	TRBJ2-7
ASSVTGTGIFQPQH	TRBD1	TRBV7-8	TRBJ1-5
AWSARGYEQY	-	TRBV30	TRBJ2-7
ASSAGLANEQY	TRBD2	TRBV7-2	TRBJ2-7
ASSTQGYEQY	-	TRBV9	TRBJ2-7
ASASTAGALH	-	TRBV19	TRBJ1-6
ASSLELGVRQPQH	-	TRBV5-5	TRBJ1-5
ASSLYTGTGAPTQY	TRBD1	TRBV5-8	TRBJ2-5
ASTSTGGETQY	TRBD2	TRBV6-6	TRBJ2-5
ASREGYGYNEQF	-	TRBV5-1	TRBJ2-1
ASSSSGGERETQY	-	TRBV7-3	TRBJ2-5
ASSQKLGLARHSYNEQF	TRBD2	TRBV4-3	TRBJ2-1
ASSHYRGGAF	TRBD1	TRBV14	TRBJ1-1
ASSLDRGLQETQY	TRBD1	TRBV5-1	TRBJ2-5
ASSLVRNTEAF	-	TRBV27	TRBJ1-1
ASSLGAGVTYEQY	TRBD2	TRBV5-1	TRBJ2-7
ASSQPGDTTNTEAF	-	TRBV6-6	TRBJ1-1
ASGRDRFNQPQH	TRBD1	TRBV6-5	TRBJ1-5
ASSSTGVSTNEKLF	-	TRBV28	TRBJ1-4
ASSPGQGNNYGYT	TRBD1	TRBV28	TRBJ1-2